This is a list of T cell receptor beta chains from one sample in a study of tumor-infiltrating lymphocytes in oesophageal squamous cell carcinoma. In TCRdb, the PCR reads were re-called with MiXCR into one record per CDR3 protein. The sample lists about 15,000 distinct CDR3 sequences, over 50% occurring once. Material for sequencing was esophageal tumor tissue. These receptors were taken from a female donor with esophageal squamous cell carcinoma. CDR3s include the opening cysteine and the closing phenylalanine or tryptophan. The D gene is left open where the match is weak. For some rows the clone size is stated as once, few or many, or as a class when expanded; others skip it.

clone size	J gene	V gene	D gene	CDR3 DNA	CDR3 protein
-	TRBJ1-5	TRBV6-2/TRBV6-3	TRBD1	TGTGCCAGCAGTTACTCGATCCCCGGGACAGGGAATCAGCCCCAGCATTTT	CASSYSIPGTGNQPQHF
many	TRBJ2-7	TRBV7-6	TRBD1	TGTGCCAGCAGCCAAGGACAGGGGCGCGAGCAGTACTTC	CASSQGQGREQYF
-	TRBJ2-5	TRBV7-7	-	TGTGCTAGCAGCTTAGGCTCTAGCCCAGAGACCCAGTACTTC	CASSLGSSPETQYF
once	TRBJ1-1	TRBV7-8	-	TGTGCCAGCAGCTTAGCGGATGGGTACAGGTCTCCCGCTTTCTTT	CASSLADGYRSPAFF
-	TRBJ2-7	TRBV6-1	TRBD1	TGTGCCAGCAGGAAGGACAGGGCCCCCTACGAGCAGTACTTC	CASRKDRAPYEQYF
many	TRBJ1-2	TRBV7-2	-	TGTGCCAGCAGCTTAGGCGGAAACTATGGCTACACCTTC	CASSLGGNYGYTF
-	TRBJ2-7	TRBV7-8	TRBD2	TGTGCCAGCAGCCCCCGGACTAGCGGGAGGACCTACGAGCAGTACTTC	CASSPRTSGRTYEQYF
-	TRBJ2-7	TRBV28	-	TGTGCCAGCAGTTTAGCTTCAGCGGCCGAGCAGTACTTC	CASSLASAAEQYF
-	TRBJ2-1	TRBV7-3	-	TGTGCCAGCAGCTTAATGGGAGAAGGGAATGAGCAGTTCTTC	CASSLMGEGNEQFF
-	TRBJ2-7	TRBV7-9	TRBD2	TGTGCCAGCAGCCAGCAAGCGGGAGGGTCCTACGAGCAGTACTTC	CASSQQAGGSYEQYF
-	TRBJ1-2	TRBV7-6	-	TGTGCCAGCAGCTTAGCGGGAGTCTATGGCTACACCTTC	CASSLAGVYGYTF
few	TRBJ2-3	TRBV7-4	TRBD1	TGTGCCAGCAGCTCCTCCGGGACAGGGAGTTACGAGCAGTATTTT	CASSSSGTGSYEQYF
-	TRBJ2-5	TRBV7-6	-	TGTGCCAGCAGCTTACGAAGCGGGTACCAAGAGACCCAGTACTTC	CASSLRSGYQETQYF
-	TRBJ1-6	TRBV11-1	-	TGTGCCAGCAGCTCTGGGTCCGGGACGGATTCACCCCTCCACTTT	CASSSGSGTDSPLHF
few	TRBJ2-3	TRBV6-1	-	TGTGCCAGCAGTAGAAGCCGGCCTAGCACAGATACGCAGTATTTT	CASSRSRPSTDTQYF
-	TRBJ2-7	TRBV6-4	-	TGTGCCAGCAGTTACTCGACCCTTACTAGCTCCTACGAGCAGTACTTC	CASSYSTLTSSYEQYF
once	TRBJ2-7	TRBV7-2	-	TGTGCCAGCAGCTTAGCAGGGACCTACGAGCAGTACTTC	CASSLAGTYEQYF
few	TRBJ2-5	TRBV5-8	TRBD2	TGTGCCAGCAGCTTAGGGAGTAGCGGGTCTCAAGAGACCCAGTACTTC	CASSLGSSGSQETQYF
many	TRBJ2-1	TRBV16	-	TGTGCCAGCAGCCCGAACAGCGGAACCTACAATGAGCAGTTCTTC	CASSPNSGTYNEQFF
-	TRBJ1-1	TRBV6-1	-	TGTGCCAGCAGTGACACATCAAATAGTTGGGCTTTCTTT	CASSDTSNSWAFF
once	TRBJ2-6	TRBV10-3	TRBD1	TGTGCCATAGCCATTGGGGGACAGTCAACCTCTGGGGCCAACGTCCTGACTTTC	CAIAIGGQSTSGANVLTF
-	TRBJ2-5	TRBV12-3/TRBV12-4	TRBD2	TGTGCCAGCAGTTTCAGCGGGGGCCCCCAAGAGACCCAGTACTTC	CASSFSGGPQETQYF
few	TRBJ2-7	TRBV5-8	-	TGTGCCAGCAGCCTTGGGGAGCCATTTCTCAGAGGTTACGAGCAGTACTTC	CASSLGEPFLRGYEQYF
-	TRBJ2-6	TRBV7-2	-	TGTGCCAGCAGCTCCGGACAGTCTGGGGCCAACGTCCTGACTTTC	CASSSGQSGANVLTF
-	TRBJ2-7	TRBV27	-	TGTGCCAGCAGACCCACCCCCGGGGACGCGAACAACTACGAGCAGTACTTC	CASRPTPGDANNYEQYF
once	TRBJ2-7	TRBV7-2	-	TGTGCCAGCAGCTCACTCACTCGAAACGAGCAGTACTTC	CASSSLTRNEQYF
-	TRBJ1-1	TRBV6-8	-	TGTGCCAGCACCAACAGTGTCAGTAACACTGAAGCTTTCTTT	CASTNSVSNTEAFF
medium-sized	TRBJ2-3	TRBV10-2	-	TGCGCCAGCACGCGACAGACTAGCACAGATACGCAGTATTTT	CASTRQTSTDTQYF
medium-sized	TRBJ2-7	TRBV6-1	-	TGTGCCAGCAGTCTCAAATCCCGTAGAGGGGGTTTGGGCAGGGCCCTATACGAGCAGTACTTC	CASSLKSRRGGLGRALYEQYF
few	TRBJ2-3	TRBV28	-	TGTGCCAGCAGTTTAGGGACGGGCAAAAGGACAGATACGCAGTATTTT	CASSLGTGKRTDTQYF
many	TRBJ2-7	TRBV11-2	TRBD2	TGTGCCAGCAGCCCCGGGACTAGCGGGAGGTCCTACGAGCAGTACTTC	CASSPGTSGRSYEQYF
-	TRBJ2-6	TRBV7-3	TRBD1	TGTGCCAGCAGTCGTCGGGCAGGGGGAACAGCTGGGGCCAACGTCCTGACTTTC	CASSRRAGGTAGANVLTF
-	TRBJ2-5	TRBV24-1	TRBD1	TGTGCCACCAGTGATTTCAGGGACAGGGGACGTGAGACCCAGTACTTC	CATSDFRDRGRETQYF
-	TRBJ2-7	TRBV12-5	TRBD2	TGTGCTAGTGGTTCACGGACTAGCGGGAAGGGCGAGCAGTACTTC	CASGSRTSGKGEQYF